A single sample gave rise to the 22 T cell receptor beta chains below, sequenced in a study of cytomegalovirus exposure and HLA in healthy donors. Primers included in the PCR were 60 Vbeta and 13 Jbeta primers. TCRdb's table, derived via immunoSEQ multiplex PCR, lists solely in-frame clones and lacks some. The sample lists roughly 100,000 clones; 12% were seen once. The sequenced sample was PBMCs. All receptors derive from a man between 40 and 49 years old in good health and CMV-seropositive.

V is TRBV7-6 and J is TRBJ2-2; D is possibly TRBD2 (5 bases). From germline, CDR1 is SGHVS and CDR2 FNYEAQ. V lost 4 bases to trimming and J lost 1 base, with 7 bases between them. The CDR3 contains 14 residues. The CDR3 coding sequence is TGTGCCAGCAGCTGGAGCGGGAACACCGGGGAGCTGTTTTTT. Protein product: CASSWSGNTGELFF.

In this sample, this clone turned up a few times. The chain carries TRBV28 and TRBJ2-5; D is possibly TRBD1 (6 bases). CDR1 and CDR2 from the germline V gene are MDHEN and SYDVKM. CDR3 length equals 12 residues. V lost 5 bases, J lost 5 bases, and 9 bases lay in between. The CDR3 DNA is TGTGCCAGCAGTACAGGGTGGGAGACCCAGTACTTC. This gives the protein CASSTGWETQYF.

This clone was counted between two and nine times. CDR3 in amino acids: CSVVSGVTGELFF. The CDR3 bases are TGCAGCGTTGTTTCCGGGGTCACCGGGGAGCTGTTTTTT. This rearrangement joins TRBV29-1 to TRBJ2-2, with D maybe TRBD2 (5 bases). Germline V gene lookup returns CDR1 SQVTM and CDR2 ANQGSEA. The CDR3 sequence is 13 residues long. V was trimmed by 4 bases and J by 4 bases, leaving 10 bases between them.

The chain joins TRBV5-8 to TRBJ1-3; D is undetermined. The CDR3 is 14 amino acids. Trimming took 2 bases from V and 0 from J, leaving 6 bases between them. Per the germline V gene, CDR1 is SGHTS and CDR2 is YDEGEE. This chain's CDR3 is CASSFRYSGNTIYF. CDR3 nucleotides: TGTGCCAGCAGCTTCAGATACTCTGGAAACACCATATATTTT.

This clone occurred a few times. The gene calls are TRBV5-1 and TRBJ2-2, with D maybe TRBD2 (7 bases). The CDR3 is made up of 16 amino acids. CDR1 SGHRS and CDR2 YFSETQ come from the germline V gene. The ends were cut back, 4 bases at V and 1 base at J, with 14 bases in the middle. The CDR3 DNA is TGCGCCAGCAGCCCCTGGGAGGGGGGGAACACCGGGGAGCTGTTTTTT. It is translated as CASSPWEGGNTGELFF.

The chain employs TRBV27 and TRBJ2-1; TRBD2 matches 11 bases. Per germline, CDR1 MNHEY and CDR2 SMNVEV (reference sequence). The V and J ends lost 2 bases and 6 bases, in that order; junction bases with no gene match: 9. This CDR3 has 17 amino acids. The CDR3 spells CASSLGTSGLMANEQFF. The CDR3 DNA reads TGTGCCAGCAGTTTAGGGACTAGCGGACTCATGGCCAATGAGCAGTTCTTC.

For the CDR3, the DNA is TGCGCCAGCAGCCAAGTCAAGGGCGGGAGTGGTCTCTACGAGCAGTACTTC. Its translation is CASSQVKGGSGLYEQYF. V is TRBV4-3 and J is TRBJ2-7, with TRBD2 matching 7 bases. V shed 1 base, J shed 3 bases, and the junction held 12 bases outside the gene matches. Germline lookup yields CDR1 LGHNA and CDR2 YSLEER. The CDR3 runs to 17 residues.

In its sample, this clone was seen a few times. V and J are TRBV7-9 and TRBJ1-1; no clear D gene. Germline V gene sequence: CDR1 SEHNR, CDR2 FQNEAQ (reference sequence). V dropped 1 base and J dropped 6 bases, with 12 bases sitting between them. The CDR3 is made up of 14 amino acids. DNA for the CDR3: TGTGCCAGCAGCTTAGGGGCCGGTCTTCCTGAAGCTTTCTTT. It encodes CASSLGAGLPEAFF.

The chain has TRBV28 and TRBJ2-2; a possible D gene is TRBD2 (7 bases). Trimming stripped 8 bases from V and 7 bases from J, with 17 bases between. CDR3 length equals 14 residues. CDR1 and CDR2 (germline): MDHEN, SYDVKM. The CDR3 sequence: CASLKGGVVGELFF. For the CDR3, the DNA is TGTGCCAGCTTGAAGGGGGGGGTGGTCGGGGAGCTGTTTTTT.

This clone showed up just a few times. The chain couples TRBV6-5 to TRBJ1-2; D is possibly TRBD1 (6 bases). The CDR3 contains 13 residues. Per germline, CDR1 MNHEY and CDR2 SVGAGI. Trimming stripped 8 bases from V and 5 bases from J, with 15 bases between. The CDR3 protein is CASGKRGSYGYTF. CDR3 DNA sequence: TGTGCCAGCGGCAAGAGGGGGTCGTATGGCTACACCTTC.

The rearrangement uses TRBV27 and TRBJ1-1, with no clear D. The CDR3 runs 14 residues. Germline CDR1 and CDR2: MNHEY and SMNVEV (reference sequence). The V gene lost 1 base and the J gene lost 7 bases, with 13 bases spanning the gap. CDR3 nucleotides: TGTGCCAGCAGTTTATTGAGCGGCAGAAATGAAGCTTTCTTT. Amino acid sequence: CASSLLSGRNEAFF.

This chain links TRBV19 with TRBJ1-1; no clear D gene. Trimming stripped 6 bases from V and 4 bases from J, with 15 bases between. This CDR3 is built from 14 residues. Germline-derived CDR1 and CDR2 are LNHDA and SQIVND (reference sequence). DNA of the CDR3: TGTGCCAGTAGCTCCCTAATCGGTAGCACTGAAGCTTTCTTT. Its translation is CASSSLIGSTEAFF.

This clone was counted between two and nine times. In nucleotides, the CDR3 is TGTGCCATCAGTGAGTCACGAGCGGGAGTCTCGAATGAGCAGTTCTTC. Translating gives CAISESRAGVSNEQFF. The V gene is TRBV10-3, the J gene TRBJ2-1; 8 bases agree with TRBD2. J lost 7 bases, V lost 0 bases, and 8 bases had no gene match. The CDR3 has 16 residues. The germline gives CDR1 ENHRY, CDR2 SYGVKD.

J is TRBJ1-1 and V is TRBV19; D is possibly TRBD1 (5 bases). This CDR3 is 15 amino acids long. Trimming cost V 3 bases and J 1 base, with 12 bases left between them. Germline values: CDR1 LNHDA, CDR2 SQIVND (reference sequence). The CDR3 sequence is CASSIRGSGNTEAFF. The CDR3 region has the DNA TGTGCCAGTAGTATTCGGGGGAGCGGGAACACTGAAGCTTTCTTT.

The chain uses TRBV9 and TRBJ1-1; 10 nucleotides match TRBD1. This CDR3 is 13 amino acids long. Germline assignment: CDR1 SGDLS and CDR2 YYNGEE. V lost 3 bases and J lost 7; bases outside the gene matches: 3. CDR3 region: CASSAGTGVEAFF. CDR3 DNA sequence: TGTGCCAGCAGCGCTGGGACAGGGGTTGAAGCTTTCTTT.

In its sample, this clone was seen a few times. CDR3 protein: CASSERGSDTEAFF. The CDR3 DNA reads as TGTGCCAGCAGTGAAAGGGGGTCCGACACTGAAGCTTTCTTT. V and J are TRBV2 and TRBJ1-1; tentatively, D is TRBD1 (6 bases). The CDR3 consists of 14 residues. The germline V and J ends were trimmed by 2 bases and 3 bases, with 10 bases remaining between them. Germline CDR1 SNHLY, CDR2 FYNNEI.

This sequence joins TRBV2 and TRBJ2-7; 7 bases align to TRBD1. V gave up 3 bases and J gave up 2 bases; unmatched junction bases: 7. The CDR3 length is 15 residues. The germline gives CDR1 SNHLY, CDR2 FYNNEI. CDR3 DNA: TGTGCCAGCAGTGAGTACAGGGGCCTCACCTACGAGCAGTACTTC. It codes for CASSEYRGLTYEQYF.

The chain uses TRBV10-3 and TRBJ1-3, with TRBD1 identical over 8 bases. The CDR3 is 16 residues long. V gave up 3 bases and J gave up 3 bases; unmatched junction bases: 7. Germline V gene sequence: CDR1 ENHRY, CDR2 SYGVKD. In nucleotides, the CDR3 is TGTGCCATCAGTGAATCCGGGACAGGTAGTGGAAACACCATATATTTT. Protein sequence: CAISESGTGSGNTIYF.

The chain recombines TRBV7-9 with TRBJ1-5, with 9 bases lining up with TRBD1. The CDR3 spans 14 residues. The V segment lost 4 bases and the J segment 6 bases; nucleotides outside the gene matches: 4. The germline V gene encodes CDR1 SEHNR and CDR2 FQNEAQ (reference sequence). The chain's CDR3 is CASSWGQGGQPQHF. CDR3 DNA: TGTGCCAGCAGCTGGGGACAGGGCGGTCAGCCCCAGCATTTT.

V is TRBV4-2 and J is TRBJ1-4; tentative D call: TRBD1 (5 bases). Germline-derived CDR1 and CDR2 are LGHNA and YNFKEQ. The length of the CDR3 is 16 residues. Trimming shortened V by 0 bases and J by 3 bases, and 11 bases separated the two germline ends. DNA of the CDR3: TGTGCCAGCAGCCAAGACATCGCACAGGCTAATGAAAAACTGTTTTTT. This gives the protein CASSQDIAQANEKLFF.

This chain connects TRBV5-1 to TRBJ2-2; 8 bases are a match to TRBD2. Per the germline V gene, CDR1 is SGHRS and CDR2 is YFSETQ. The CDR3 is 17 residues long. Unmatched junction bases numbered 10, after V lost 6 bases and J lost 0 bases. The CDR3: CASNLSPGLANTGELFF. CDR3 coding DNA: TGCGCCAGCAACCTGTCCCCGGGACTAGCGAACACCGGGGAGCTGTTTTTT.

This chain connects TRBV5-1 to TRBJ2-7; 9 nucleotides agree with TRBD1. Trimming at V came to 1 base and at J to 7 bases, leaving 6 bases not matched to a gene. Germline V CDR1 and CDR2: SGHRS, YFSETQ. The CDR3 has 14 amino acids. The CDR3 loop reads CASSLSNRGLEQYF. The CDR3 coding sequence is TGCGCCAGCAGCTTGTCTAACAGGGGGCTTGAGCAGTACTTC.